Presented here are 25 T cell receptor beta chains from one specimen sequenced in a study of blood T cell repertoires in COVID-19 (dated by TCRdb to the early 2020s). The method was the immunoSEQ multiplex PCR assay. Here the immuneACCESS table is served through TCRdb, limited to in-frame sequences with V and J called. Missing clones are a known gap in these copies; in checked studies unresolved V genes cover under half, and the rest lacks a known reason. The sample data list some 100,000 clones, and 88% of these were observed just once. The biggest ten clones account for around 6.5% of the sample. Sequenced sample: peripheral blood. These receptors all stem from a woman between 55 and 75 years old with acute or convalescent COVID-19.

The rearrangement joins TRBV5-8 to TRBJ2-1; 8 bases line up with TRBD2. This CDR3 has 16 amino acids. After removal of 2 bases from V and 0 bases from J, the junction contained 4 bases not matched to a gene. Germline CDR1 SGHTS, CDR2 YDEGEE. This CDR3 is CASSFLAGISYNEQFF. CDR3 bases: TGTGCCAGCAGCTTTCTAGCGGGCATCTCCTACAATGAGCAGTTCTTC. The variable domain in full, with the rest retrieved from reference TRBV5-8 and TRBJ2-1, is EAGVTQSPTHLIKTRGQQATLRCSPISGHTSVYWYQQALGLGLQFLLWYDEGEERNRGNFPPRFSGRQFPNYSSELNVNALELEDSALYLCASSFLAGISYNEQFFGPGTRLTVL.

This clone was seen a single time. The CDR3 reads CASNPGTGMTDTQYF. Written as DNA, the CDR3 is TGTGCCAGCAATCCCGGGACAGGGATGACAGATACGCAGTATTTT. The chain links TRBV6-6 to TRBJ2-3, with 9 bases identical to TRBD1. V dropped 7 bases and J dropped 3; count of bases not matched to a gene: 8. CDR1 and CDR2 (germline): MNHNY, SVGAGI (reference sequence). This CDR3 has 15 residues.

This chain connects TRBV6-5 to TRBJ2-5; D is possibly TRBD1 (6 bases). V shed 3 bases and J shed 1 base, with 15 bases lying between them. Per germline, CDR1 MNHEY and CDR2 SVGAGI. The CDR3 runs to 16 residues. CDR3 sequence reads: CASSYGVQGGQETQYF. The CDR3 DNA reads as TGTGCCAGCAGTTATGGGGTTCAAGGGGGCCAAGAGACCCAGTACTTC.

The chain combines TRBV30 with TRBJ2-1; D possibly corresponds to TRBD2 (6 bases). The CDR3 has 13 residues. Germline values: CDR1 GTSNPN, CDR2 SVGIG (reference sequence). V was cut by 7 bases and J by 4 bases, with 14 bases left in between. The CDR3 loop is CAFSKEGYNEQFF. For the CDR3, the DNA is TGTGCCTTTTCAAAGGAGGGATACAATGAGCAGTTCTTC.

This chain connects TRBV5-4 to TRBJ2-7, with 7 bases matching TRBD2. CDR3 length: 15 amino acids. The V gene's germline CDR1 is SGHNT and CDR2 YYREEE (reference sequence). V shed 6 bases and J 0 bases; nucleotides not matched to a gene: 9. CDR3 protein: CASNSRAGSSYEQYF. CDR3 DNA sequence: TGTGCCAGCAACTCTAGAGCGGGGAGCTCCTACGAGCAGTACTTC.

CDR3 nucleotide sequence: TGTGCCAGCAGCCTCCTGCTAGGAGTAGCGGGAGGTAGCGAGCAGTACTTC. Amino acid sequence: CASSLLLGVAGGSEQYF. V usage is TRBV7-2 and J usage is TRBJ2-7; TRBD2 matches at 10 bases. Trimming at V came to 5 bases and at J to 6 bases, leaving 16 bases not matched to a gene. The germline V gene encodes CDR1 SGHTA and CDR2 FQGNSA. This CDR3 contains 17 residues. The entire variable domain, with the rest obtained from reference TRBV7-2 and TRBJ2-7, is as follows: GAGVSQSPSNKVTEKGKDVELRCDPISGHTALYWYRQSLGQGLEFLIYFQGNSAPDKSGLPSDRFSAERTGGSVSTLTIQRTQQEDSAVYLCASSLLLGVAGGSEQYFGPGTRLTVT.

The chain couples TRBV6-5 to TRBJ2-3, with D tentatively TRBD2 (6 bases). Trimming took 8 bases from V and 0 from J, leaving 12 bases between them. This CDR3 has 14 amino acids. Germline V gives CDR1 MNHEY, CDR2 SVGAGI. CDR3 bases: TGTGCCAGCCGCGGGGACTTCAGCACAGATACGCAGTATTTT. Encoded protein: CASRGDFSTDTQYF.

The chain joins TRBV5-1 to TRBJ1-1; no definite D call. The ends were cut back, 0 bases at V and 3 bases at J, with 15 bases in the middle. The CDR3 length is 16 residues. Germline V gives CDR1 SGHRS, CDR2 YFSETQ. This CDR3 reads CASSLDSQILHTEAFF. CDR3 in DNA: TGCGCCAGCAGCTTGGATAGCCAGATTCTACACACTGAAGCTTTCTTT.

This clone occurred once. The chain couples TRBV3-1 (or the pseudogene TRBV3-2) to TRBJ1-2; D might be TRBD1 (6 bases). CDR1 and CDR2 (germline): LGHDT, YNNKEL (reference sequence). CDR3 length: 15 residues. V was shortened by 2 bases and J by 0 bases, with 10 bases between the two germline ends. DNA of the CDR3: TGTGCCAGCAGCCAAAGGGGGGGTTCTAACTATGGCTACACCTTC. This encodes CASSQRGGSNYGYTF.

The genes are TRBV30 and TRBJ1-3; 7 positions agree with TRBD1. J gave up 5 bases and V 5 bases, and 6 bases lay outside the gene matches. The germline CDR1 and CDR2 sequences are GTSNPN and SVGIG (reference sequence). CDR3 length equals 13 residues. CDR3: CAWAGTARNTIYF. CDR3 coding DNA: TGTGCCTGGGCTGGGACAGCTAGAAACACCATATATTTT. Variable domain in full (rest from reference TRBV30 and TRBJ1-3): SQTIHQWPATLVQPVGSPLSLECTVEGTSNPNLYWYRQAAGRGLQLLFYSVGIGQISSEVPQNLSASRPQDRQFILSSKKLLLSDSGFYLCAWAGTARNTIYFGEGSWLTVV.

The CDR3 reads CASSSTGTGETQYF. The CDR3 DNA sequence: TGTGCCAGCAGCTCGACAGGGACCGGAGAGACCCAGTACTTC. The chain uses TRBV5-4 and TRBJ2-5, with TRBD1 identical over 7 bases. Losses at the gene ends were 3 bases for V and 4 bases for J; bases not matched to a gene: 6. In germline, CDR1 is SGHNT, CDR2 YYREEE (reference sequence). The CDR3 covers 14 residues. The full variable domain, rest sourced from reference TRBV5-4 and TRBJ2-5, is ETGVTQSPTHLIKTRGQQVTLRCSSQSGHNTVSWYQQALGQGPQFIFQYYREEENGRGNFPPRFSGLQFPNYSSELNVNALELDDSALYLCASSSTGTGETQYFGPGTRLLVL.

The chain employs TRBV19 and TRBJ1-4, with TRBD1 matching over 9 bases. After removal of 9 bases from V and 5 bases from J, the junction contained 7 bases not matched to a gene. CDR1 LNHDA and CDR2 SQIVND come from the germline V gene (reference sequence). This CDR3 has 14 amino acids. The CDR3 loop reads CASRSDRGNEKLFF. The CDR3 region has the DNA TGTGCCAGCCGATCGGACAGGGGAAATGAAAAACTGTTTTTT.

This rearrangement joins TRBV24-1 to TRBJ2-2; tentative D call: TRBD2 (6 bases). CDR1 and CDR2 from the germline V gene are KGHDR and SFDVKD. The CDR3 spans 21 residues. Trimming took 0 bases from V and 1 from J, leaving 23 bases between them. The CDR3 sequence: CATSDLDRGRGSSGNTGELFF. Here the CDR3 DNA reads TGTGCCACCAGTGATTTGGATCGGGGGAGAGGGAGCTCGGGGAACACCGGGGAGCTGTTTTTT.

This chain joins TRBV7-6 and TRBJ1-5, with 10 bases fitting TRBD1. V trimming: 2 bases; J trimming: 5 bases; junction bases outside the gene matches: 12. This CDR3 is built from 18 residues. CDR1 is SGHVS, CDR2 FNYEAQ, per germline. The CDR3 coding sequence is TGTGCCAGCAGCTTATCACAAAACTGGACAGGGGGTGATCAGCCCCAGCATTTT. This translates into CASSLSQNWTGGDQPQHF.

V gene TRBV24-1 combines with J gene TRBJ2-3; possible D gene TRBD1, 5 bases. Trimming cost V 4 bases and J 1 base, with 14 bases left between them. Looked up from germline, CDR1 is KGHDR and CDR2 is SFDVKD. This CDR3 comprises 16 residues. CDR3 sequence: CATSEARTFGTDTQYF. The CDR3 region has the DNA TGTGCCACCAGTGAAGCCCGGACATTTGGCACAGATACGCAGTATTTT.

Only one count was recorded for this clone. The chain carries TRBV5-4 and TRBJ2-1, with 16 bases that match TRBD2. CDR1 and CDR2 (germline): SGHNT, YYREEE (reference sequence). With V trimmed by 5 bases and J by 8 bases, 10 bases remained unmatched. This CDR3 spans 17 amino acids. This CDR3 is CASRVTIGTSGRDEQFF. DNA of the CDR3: TGTGCCAGCAGGGTCACAATCGGGACTAGCGGGAGGGATGAGCAGTTCTTC.

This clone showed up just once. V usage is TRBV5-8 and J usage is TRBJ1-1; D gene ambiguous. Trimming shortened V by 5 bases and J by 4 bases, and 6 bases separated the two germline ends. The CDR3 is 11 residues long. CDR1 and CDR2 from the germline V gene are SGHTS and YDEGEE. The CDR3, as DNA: TGTGCCAGCAGACTCGCCACTGAAGCTTTCTTT. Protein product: CASRLATEAFF.

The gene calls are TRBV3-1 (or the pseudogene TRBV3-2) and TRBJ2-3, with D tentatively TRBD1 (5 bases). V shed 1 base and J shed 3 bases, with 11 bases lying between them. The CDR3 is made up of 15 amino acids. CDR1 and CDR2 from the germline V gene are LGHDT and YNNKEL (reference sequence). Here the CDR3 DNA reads TGTGCCAGCAGCCAAGTTGGGCAGGGTACAGATACGCAGTATTTT. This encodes CASSQVGQGTDTQYF.

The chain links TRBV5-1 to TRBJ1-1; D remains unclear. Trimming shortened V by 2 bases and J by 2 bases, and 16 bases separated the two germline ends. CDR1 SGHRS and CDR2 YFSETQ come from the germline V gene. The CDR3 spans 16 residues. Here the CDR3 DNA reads TGCGCCAGCAGCTTCACCCAACGGTCGGTTAACACTGAAGCTTTCTTT. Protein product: CASSFTQRSVNTEAFF. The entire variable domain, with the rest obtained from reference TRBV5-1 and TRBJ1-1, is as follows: KAGVTQTPRYLIKTRGQQVTLSCSPISGHRSVSWYQQTPGQGLQFLFEYFSETQRNKGNFPGRFSGRQFSNSRSEMNVSTLELGDSALYLCASSFTQRSVNTEAFFGQGTRLTVV.

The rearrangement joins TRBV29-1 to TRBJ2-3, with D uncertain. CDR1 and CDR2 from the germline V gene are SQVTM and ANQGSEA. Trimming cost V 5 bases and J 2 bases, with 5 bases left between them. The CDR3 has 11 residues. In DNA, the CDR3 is TGCAGCGTTCAGGTCACAGATACGCAGTATTTT. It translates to CSVQVTDTQYF.

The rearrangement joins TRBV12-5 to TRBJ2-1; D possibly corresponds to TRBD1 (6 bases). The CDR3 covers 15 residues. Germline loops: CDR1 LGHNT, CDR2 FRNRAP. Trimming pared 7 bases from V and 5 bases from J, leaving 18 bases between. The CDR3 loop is CASALRDKGHNEQFF. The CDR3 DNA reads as TGTGCTAGTGCCTTACGGGACAAGGGACACAATGAGCAGTTCTTC.

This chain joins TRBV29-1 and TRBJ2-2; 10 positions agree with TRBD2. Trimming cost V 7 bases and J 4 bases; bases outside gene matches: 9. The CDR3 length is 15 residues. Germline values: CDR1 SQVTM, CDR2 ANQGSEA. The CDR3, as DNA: TGCAGCGCGGGAGCGGGAGGGCCCTCCACCGGGGAGCTGTTTTTT. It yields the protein CSAGAGGPSTGELFF.

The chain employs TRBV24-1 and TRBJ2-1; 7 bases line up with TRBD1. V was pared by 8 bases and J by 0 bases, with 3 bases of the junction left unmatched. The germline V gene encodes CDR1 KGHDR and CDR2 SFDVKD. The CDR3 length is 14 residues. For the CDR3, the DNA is TGTGCCACCAAAGGGGGCGCCTCCTACAATGAGCAGTTCTTC. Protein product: CATKGGASYNEQFF.

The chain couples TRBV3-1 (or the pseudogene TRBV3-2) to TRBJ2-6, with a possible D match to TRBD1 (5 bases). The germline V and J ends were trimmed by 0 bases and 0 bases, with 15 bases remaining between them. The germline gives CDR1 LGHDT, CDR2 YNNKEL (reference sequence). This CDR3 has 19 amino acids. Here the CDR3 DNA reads TGTGCCAGCAGCCAAGATCTTAGGACAACAACCTCTGGGGCCAACGTCCTGACTTTC. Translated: CASSQDLRTTTSGANVLTF.

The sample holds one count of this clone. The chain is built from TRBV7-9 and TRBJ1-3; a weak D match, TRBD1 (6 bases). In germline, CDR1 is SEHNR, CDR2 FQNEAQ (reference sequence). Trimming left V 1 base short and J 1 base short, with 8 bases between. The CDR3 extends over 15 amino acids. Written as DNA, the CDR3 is TGTGCCAGCAGCTTAGAGGGGGGGTCTGGAAACACCATATATTTT. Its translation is CASSLEGGSGNTIYF.